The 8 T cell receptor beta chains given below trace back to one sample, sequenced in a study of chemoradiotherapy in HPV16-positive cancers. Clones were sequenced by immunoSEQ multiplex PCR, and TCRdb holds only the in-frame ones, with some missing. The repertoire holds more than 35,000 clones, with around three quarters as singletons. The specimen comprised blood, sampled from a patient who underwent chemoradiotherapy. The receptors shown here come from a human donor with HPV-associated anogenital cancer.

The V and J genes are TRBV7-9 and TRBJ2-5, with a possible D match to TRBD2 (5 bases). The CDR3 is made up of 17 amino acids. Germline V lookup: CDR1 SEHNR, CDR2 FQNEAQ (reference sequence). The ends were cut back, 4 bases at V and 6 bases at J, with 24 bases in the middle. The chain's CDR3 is CASSSSLGPTSVKTQYF. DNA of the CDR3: TGTGCCAGCAGCTCCTCACTAGGACCCACCTCGGTGAAGACCCAGTACTTC.

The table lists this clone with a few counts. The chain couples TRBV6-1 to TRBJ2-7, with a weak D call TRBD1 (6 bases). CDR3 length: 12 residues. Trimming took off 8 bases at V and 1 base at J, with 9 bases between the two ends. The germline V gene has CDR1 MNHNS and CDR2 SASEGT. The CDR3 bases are TGTGCCAGCGACAGGAATTCCTACGAGCAGTACTTC. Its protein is CASDRNSYEQYF.

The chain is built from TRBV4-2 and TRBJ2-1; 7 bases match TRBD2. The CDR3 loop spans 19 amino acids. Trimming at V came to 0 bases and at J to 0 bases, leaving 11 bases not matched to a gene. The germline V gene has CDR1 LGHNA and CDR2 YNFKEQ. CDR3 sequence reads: CASSQDLFRRGSSYNEQFF. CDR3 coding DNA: TGTGCCAGCAGCCAAGATCTTTTTCGGCGGGGGAGCTCCTACAATGAGCAGTTCTTC.

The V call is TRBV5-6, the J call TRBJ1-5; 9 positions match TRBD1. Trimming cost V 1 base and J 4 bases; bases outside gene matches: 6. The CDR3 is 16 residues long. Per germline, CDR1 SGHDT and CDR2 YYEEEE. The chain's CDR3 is CASSLTDRGINQPQHF. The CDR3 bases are TGTGCCAGCAGCTTGACCGACAGGGGGATTAATCAGCCCCAGCATTTT.

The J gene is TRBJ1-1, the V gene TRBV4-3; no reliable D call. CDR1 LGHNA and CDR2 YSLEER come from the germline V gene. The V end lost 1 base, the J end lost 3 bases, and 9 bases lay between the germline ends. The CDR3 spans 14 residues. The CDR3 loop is CASSQGQTDTEAFF. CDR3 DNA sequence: TGCGCCAGCAGCCAAGGTCAAACCGACACTGAAGCTTTCTTT.

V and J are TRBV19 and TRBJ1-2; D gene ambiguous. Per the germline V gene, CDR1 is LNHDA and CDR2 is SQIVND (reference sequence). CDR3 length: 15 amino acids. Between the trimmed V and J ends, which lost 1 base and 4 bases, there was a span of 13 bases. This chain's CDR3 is CASSIVKMRIYGYTF. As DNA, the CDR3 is TGTGCCAGTAGTATAGTAAAAATGAGGATCTATGGCTACACCTTC.

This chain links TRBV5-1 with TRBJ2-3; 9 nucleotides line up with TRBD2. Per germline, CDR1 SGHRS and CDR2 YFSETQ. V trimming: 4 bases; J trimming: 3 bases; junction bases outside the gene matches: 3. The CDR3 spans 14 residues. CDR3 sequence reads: CASSISGGTDTQYF. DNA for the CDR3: TGCGCCAGCAGCATAAGCGGGGGGACAGATACGCAGTATTTT.

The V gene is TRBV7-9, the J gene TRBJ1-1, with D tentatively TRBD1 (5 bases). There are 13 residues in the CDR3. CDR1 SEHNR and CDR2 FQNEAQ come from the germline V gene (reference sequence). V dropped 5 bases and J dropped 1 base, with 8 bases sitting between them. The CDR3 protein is CASSLDRNTEAFF. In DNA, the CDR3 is TGTGCCAGCAGCCTCGACAGGAACACTGAAGCTTTCTTT. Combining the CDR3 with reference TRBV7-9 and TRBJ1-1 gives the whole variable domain DTGVSQNPRHKITKRGQNVTFRCDPISEHNRLYWYRQTLGQGPEFLTYFQNEAQLEKSRLLSDRFSAERPKGSFSTLEIQRTEQGDSAMYLCASSLDRNTEAFFGQGTRLTVV.